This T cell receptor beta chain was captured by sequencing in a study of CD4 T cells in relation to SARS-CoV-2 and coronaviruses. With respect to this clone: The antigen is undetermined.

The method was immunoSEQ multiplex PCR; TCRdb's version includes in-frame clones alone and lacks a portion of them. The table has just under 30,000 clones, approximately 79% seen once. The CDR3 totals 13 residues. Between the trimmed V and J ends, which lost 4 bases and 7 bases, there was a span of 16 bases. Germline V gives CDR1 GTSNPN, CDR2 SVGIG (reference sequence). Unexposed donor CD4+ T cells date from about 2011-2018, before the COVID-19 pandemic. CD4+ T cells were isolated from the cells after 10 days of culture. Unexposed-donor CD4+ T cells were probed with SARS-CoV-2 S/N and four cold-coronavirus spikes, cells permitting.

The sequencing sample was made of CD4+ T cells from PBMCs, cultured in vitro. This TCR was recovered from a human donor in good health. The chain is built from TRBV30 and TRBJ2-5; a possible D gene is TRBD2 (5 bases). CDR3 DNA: TGTGCCTGGACCTCCCCCGGGGTGCGGACCCAGTACTTC. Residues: CAWTSPGVRTQYF. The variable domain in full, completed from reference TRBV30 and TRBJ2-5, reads SQTIHQWPATLVQPVGSPLSLECTVEGTSNPNLYWYRQAAGRGLQLLFYSVGIGQISSEVPQNLSASRPQDRQFILSSKKLLLSDSGFYLCAWTSPGVRTQYFGPGTRLLVL.